A selection of T cell receptor beta chains follows, all from one sample in a study of radiotherapy plus CTLA-4 blockade in lung cancer. The protocol was immunoSEQ multiplex PCR, while the TCRdb copy is restricted to in-frame clones and leaves out a portion. The sample consists of tens of thousands of clones, about four fifths of them appearing once. Specimen: peripheral blood, collected from a patient treated with radiotherapy plus ipilimumab. The source of these receptors is a human donor with non-small cell lung cancer who had stable disease on radiotherapy plus ipilimumab. Each CDR3 is given with its conserved first and last residue. D genes are given only for firm matches. Some rows have no size entry. The others give once, few or many, or a class for an expanded clone.

-	TRBV2	TRBD1	TRBJ2-7	CASRDPGQGSEQYF	TGTGCCAGCAGGGACCCGGGACAGGGATCCGAGCAGTACTTC
-	TRBV11-2	TRBD2	TRBJ2-5	CASSLVGTSGSTETQYF	TGTGCCAGCAGCTTAGTGGGGACTAGCGGGAGCACTGAGACCCAGTACTTC
-	TRBV28	-	TRBJ2-1	CASSLWPIGEQFF	TGTGCCAGCAGTTTATGGCCGATTGGGGAGCAGTTCTTC
-	TRBV7-8	TRBD1	TRBJ1-6	CASSLGTGPQPLHF	TGTGCCAGCAGCTTAGGGACAGGGCCACAACCCCTCCACTTT
-	TRBV4-2	TRBD1	TRBJ1-2	CASSRGTGGRVNYGYTF	TGTGCCAGCAGCCGGGGGACAGGGGGCAGGGTTAACTATGGCTACACCTTC
few	TRBV18	-	TRBJ1-2	CASSLSTEYGYTF	TGTGCCAGCTCGCTATCGACGGAATATGGCTACACCTTC
few	TRBV7-6	TRBD2	TRBJ2-5	CASSSGLAGARQETQYF	TGTGCCAGCAGCTCGGGACTAGCGGGAGCGCGGCAAGAGACCCAGTACTTC
-	TRBV5-1	TRBD2	TRBJ2-1	CASILQPGLAEQFF	TGCGCCAGCATACTTCAACCGGGACTAGCGGAGCAGTTCTTC
-	TRBV2	-	TRBJ1-2	CASSDPPDGNYGYTF	TGTGCCAGCAGTGATCCCCCTGACGGAAACTATGGCTACACCTTC
-	TRBV18	TRBD1	TRBJ1-6	CASSRDSLNSPLHF	TGTGCCAGCTCACGGGACAGCCTTAATTCACCCCTCCACTTT
few	TRBV19	TRBD1	TRBJ1-6	CASTGQGAGVNSPLHF	TGTGCCAGTACAGGACAGGGGGCAGGAGTGAATTCACCCCTCCACTTT
few	TRBV6-6	-	TRBJ2-7	CASSVGYEQYF	TGTGCCAGCAGTGTAGGGTACGAGCAGTACTTC
-	TRBV6-6	TRBD2	TRBJ2-7	CASSRTRPYEQYF	TGTGCCAGCAGTAGGACTAGGCCCTACGAGCAGTACTTC
-	TRBV18	-	TRBJ2-5	CASRAGAQETQYF	TGTGCCAGTAGGGCGGGGGCACAAGAGACCCAGTACTTC
-	TRBV30	-	TRBJ1-6	CAWSGGNVGSPLHF	TGTGCCTGGAGTGGGGGTAATGTAGGTTCACCCCTCCACTTT
-	TRBV27	-	TRBJ1-4	CASKSQGIATNEKLFF	TGTGCCAGCAAGTCCCAGGGCATAGCAACTAATGAAAAACTGTTTTTT
-	TRBV7-9	-	TRBJ2-3	CASRFSETDTQYF	TGTGCCAGCAGGTTCTCAGAGACAGATACGCAGTATTTT